This T cell receptor (beta chain) originates from a study of blood T cells in healthy people across ages. The sample providers were healthy Caucasian people from Russia, aged about 6 to 90. Total RNA, at least 6 micrograms per sample, was extracted from PBMCs. The second PCR ran roughly 7 to 11 cycles with a sample-barcoded 5' primer and J-beta primers. TCRdb redid the calling of the 5' RACE reads with MiXCR, one entry per CDR3 protein. The sample gives around 1,800,000 distinct CDR3 sequences, approximately 39% of which show up once; under 25% is in the top ten. About this clonotype: What it recognizes is unknown.

Notes on the study in general: Long-lived and aged donors differed, with more naive CD4+ cells and higher diversity in the long-lived. Calculation of diversity from one million T cells yielded estimates considered to be underestimates.

The V gene lost 1 base and the J gene lost 8 bases, with 14 bases spanning the gap. Germline V CDR1 and CDR2: LGHNA, YSLEER. This CDR3 is built from 14 residues. The J gene is TRBJ1-2, the V gene TRBV4-3, with a weak D call TRBD1 (6 bases). The receptor was derived from a human donor in good health. What was sequenced was blood. The CDR3 loop is CASSQGTGIKGYTF. CDR3 coding DNA: TGCGCCAGCAGCCAAGGAACAGGGATAAAGGGCTACACCTTC.